Following are 5 T cell receptor beta chains from one sample sequenced in a study of CD8+ T cells in alopecia areata. The sorting of pooled cutaneous lymph node cells relied on CD4, CD8alpha, NKG2D, NKG2ACE and other markers. cDNA serving as the sequencing template came from extracted, reverse transcribed RNA. Some clones are missing from TCRdb's copy, which holds only in-frame ones; the method was immunoSEQ multiplex PCR. The repertoire yields approximately 280,000 clones, none seen only once; the top ten contain 0.9% to 1.5%. The sequencing sample was made of CD4+ T cells sorted from a lymph node. The receptor source for this set is a C3H/HeJ mouse with alopecia areata. For the strain, the MHC haplotype given is H2-k.

On this clone itself: Mouse gene names apply. The read finishes 4 residues shy of the CDR3 end, and the germline J gene is used to complete it. The chain has TRBV5 and TRBJ2-2, with D unresolved. This CDR3 is built from 16 residues. Germline-derived CDR1 and CDR2 are LGHNA and YNLKQL (reference sequence). Trimming pared 4 bases from V and 0 bases from J, leaving 12 bases between. The CDR3 sequence: CASSPRQTANTGQLYF. Partial CDR3 DNA: TGTGCCAGCAGCCCCCGACAAACAGCAAACACCGGG.

Comments on this clone: Mouse gene names apply. The read terminates 4 residues ahead of where the CDR3 ends, so the germline J gene completes it. This chain links TRBV5 with TRBJ2-5; D is possibly TRBD1 (6 bases). The germline V gene has CDR1 LGHNA and CDR2 YNLKQL (reference sequence). This CDR3 has 15 amino acids. The V gene lost 0 bases and the J gene lost 2 bases, with 9 bases spanning the gap. The CDR3 sequence is CASSQEGDIQDTQYF. Partial CDR3 DNA: TGTGCCAGCAGCCAAGAGGGGGACATCCAAGAC.

This clone has a handful of counts. Mouse names are used for the genes. The read halts 4 residues ahead of the CDR3 end, with the missing end drawn from the germline J gene. The rearrangement joins TRBV13-3 to TRBJ1-2; possible D gene TRBD1, 6 bases. V was shortened by 5 bases and J by 3 bases, with 11 bases between the two germline ends. CDR1 NNHDY and CDR2 SYVADS come from the germline V gene. There are 13 residues in the CDR3. The part of the CDR3 DNA that was read is TGTGCCAGCAGGGGGTCAGGGGACTCC. It is translated as CASRGSGDS. The complete CDR3 reads CASRGSGDSDYTF.

This clone was recorded at least ten times. Gene names and germline match the mouse. The missing CDR3 end, 4 residues past where the read stops, is filled in from the germline J gene. The rearrangement joins TRBV13-1 to TRBJ2-2; 8 bases line up with TRBD1. Trimming at V came to 3 bases and at J to 0 bases, leaving 1 base not matched to a gene. The CDR3 length is 15 residues. Germline V gene sequence: CDR1 NSHNY, CDR2 SYGAGN. CDR3 in amino acids: CASSGDRTNTGQLYF. The covered CDR3 bases are TGTGCCAGCAGTGGGGACAGGACAAACACCGGG.

On this clone itself: Each gene name is a mouse one. Sequencing ends 4 residues short of the CDR3 end; the germline J gene provides the rest. This sequence joins TRBV13-2 and TRBJ2-2, with TRBD1 matching over 9 bases. The germline CDR1 and CDR2 sequences are NNHNN and SYGAGS (reference sequence). V lost 2 bases, J lost 3 bases, and 5 bases stayed unmatched. The CDR3 spans 16 residues. CDR3 DNA, as far as it was read: TGTGCCAGCGGTGACCCGGGACAGGGTTACACCGGG. It yields the protein CASGDPGQGYTG. The complete CDR3 sequence is CASGDPGQGYTGQLYF.